This T cell receptor beta chain was identified in a study of cytotoxic CD8 clonotypes in ibrutinib-treated CLL. General observations from the study: Before falling back toward baseline at progression, clonality had risen at the time of ibrutinib response. Baseline clonality, higher than in age-matched healthy donors, tracked circulating CD8+ T-cell counts.

Profiled with immunoSEQ multiplex PCR; TCRdb holds only in-frame clones, not every one. The table records 90,000 to 95,000 clones, over 60% of them present only once. On this clone itself: Its antigen is unidentified.

The CDR3 is made up of 15 amino acids. The V end was cut by 0 bases, the J end by 6 bases, with 16 bases between. The germline gives CDR1 GTSNPN, CDR2 SVGIG (reference sequence). The receptor comes from a human donor with chronic lymphocytic leukemia. The V call is TRBV30, the J call TRBJ2-3; D perhaps matches TRBD1 (5 bases). The sample in question was PBMCs, obtained after 24 months of ibrutinib treatment. CDR3 sequence: CAWSVLFGATDTQYF. The CDR3, as DNA: TGTGCCTGGAGTGTACTGTTTGGGGCCACGGATACGCAGTATTTT.